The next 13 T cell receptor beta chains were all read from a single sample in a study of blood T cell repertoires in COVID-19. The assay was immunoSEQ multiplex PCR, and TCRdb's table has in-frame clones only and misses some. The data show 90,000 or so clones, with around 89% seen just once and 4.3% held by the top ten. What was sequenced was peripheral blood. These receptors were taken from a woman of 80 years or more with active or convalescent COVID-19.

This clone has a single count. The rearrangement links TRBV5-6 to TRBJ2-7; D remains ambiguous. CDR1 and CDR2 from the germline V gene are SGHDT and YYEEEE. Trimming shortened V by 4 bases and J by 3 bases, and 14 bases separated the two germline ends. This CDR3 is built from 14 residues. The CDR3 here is CASSPSPRDYEQYF. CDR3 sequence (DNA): TGTGCCAGCAGCCCATCACCGCGCGACTACGAGCAGTACTTC.

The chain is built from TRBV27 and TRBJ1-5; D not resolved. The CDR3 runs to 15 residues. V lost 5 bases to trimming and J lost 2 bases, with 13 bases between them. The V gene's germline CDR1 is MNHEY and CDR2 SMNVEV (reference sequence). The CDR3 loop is CASSPYTGGNQPQHF. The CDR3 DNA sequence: TGTGCCAGCAGTCCCTATACCGGGGGCAATCAGCCCCAGCATTTT.

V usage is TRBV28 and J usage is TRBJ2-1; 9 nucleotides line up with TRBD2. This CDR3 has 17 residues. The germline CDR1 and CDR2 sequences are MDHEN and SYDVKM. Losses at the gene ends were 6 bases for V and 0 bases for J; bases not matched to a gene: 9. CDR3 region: CASSLGGSGSSYNEQFF. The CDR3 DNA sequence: TGTGCCAGCAGCCTCGGTGGTAGCGGGAGCTCCTACAATGAGCAGTTCTTC.

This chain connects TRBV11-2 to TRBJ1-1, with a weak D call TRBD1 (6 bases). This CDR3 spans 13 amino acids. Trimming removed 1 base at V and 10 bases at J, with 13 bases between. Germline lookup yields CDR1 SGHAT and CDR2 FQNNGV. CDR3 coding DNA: TGTGCCAGCAGCTTAGTGGCGGGGGGCCTAGCTTTCTTT. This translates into CASSLVAGGLAFF.

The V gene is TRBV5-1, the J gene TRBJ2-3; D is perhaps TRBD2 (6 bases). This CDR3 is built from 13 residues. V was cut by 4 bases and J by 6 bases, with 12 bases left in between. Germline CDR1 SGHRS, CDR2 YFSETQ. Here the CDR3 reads CASSEEGTDTQYF. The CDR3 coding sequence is TGCGCCAGCAGCGAGGAGGGTACGGATACGCAGTATTTT.

In nucleotides, the CDR3 is TGTGCCAGCAGCTCCATCCGACAGCATGAAGCTTTCTTT. Protein product: CASSSIRQHEAFF. The gene calls are TRBV11-2 and TRBJ1-1, with TRBD1 as a possible D gene (5 bases). Trimming pared 4 bases from V and 7 bases from J, leaving 13 bases between. This CDR3 contains 13 residues. The germline V gene encodes CDR1 SGHAT and CDR2 FQNNGV. The full variable domain, with the rest looked up from reference TRBV11-2 and TRBJ1-1, is EAGVAQSPRYKIIEKRQSVAFWCNPISGHATLYWYQQILGQGPKLLIQFQNNGVVDDSQLPKDRFSAERLKGVDSTLKIQPAKLEDSAVYLCASSSIRQHEAFFGQGTRLTVV.

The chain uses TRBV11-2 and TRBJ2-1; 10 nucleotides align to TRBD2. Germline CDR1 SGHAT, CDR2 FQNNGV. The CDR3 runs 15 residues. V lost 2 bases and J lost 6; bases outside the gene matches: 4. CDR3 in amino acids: CASSLLAGVVNEQFF. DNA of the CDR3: TGTGCCAGCAGCTTACTAGCGGGAGTTGTCAATGAGCAGTTCTTC.

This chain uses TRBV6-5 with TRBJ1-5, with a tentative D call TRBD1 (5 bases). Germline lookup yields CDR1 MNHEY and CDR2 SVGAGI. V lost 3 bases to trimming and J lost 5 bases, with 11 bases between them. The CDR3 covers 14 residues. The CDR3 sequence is CASSYAGFHQPQHF. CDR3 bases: TGTGCCAGCAGTTATGCAGGGTTCCATCAGCCCCAGCATTTT.

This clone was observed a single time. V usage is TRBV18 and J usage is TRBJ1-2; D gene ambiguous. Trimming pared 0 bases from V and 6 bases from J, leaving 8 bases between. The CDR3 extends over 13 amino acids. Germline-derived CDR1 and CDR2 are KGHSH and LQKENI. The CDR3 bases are TGTGCCAGCTCACCACCCGAGGGTAATGGCTACACCTTC. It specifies CASSPPEGNGYTF. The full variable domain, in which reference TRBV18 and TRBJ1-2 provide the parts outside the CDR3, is NAGVMQNPRHLVRRRGQEARLRCSPMKGHSHVYWYRQLPEEGLKFMVYLQKENIIDESGMPKERFSAEFPKEGPSILRIQQVVRGDSAAYFCASSPPEGNGYTFGSGTRLTVV.

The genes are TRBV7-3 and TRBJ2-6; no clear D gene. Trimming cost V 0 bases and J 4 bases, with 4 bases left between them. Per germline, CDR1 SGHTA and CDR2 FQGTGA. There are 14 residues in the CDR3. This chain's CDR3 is CASSLTQGANVLTF. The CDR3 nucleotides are TGTGCCAGCAGCTTAACTCAAGGGGCCAACGTCCTGACTTTC. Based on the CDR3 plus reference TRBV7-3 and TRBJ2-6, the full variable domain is GAGVSQTPSNKVTEKGKYVELRCDPISGHTALYWYRQSLGQGPEFLIYFQGTGAADDSGLPNDRFFAVRPEGSVSTLKIQRTERGDSAVYLCASSLTQGANVLTFGAGSRLTVL.

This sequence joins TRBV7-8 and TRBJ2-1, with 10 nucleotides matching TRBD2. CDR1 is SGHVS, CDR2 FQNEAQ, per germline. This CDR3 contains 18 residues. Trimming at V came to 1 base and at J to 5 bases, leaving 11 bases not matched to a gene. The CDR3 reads CASSLVPSGRLSHNEQFF. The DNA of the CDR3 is TGTGCCAGCAGCTTAGTGCCTAGCGGGAGACTATCCCACAATGAGCAGTTCTTC. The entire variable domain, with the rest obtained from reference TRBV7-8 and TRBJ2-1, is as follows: GAGVSQSPRYKVAKRGQDVALRCDPISGHVSLFWYQQALGQGPEFLTYFQNEAQLDKSGLPSDRFFAERPEGSVSTLKIQRTQQEDSAVYLCASSLVPSGRLSHNEQFFGPGTRLTVL.

DNA of the CDR3: TGTGCCAGCATATACGAGCAGTACTTC. This sequence encodes CASIYEQYF. This rearrangement joins TRBV5-6 to TRBJ2-7; D not resolved. The V gene's germline CDR1 is SGHDT and CDR2 YYEEEE. The CDR3 is 9 amino acids. V was pared by 6 bases and J by 4 bases, with 2 bases between.

As DNA, the CDR3 is TGTGCCTGGAGGGCAAGATACGGGACTCAGGAGACCCAGTACTTC. Translated, it gives CAWRARYGTQETQYF. The chain employs TRBV30 and TRBJ2-5; D might be TRBD2 (6 bases). Germline assignment: CDR1 GTSNPN and CDR2 SVGIG (reference sequence). The V end lost 3 bases, the J end lost 5 bases, and 19 bases lay between the germline ends. The CDR3 is made up of 15 amino acids.